The sequence of this T cell receptor (beta chain) was determined in a study of T cells expressing NK-cell markers. Reprocessing the 5' RACE reads, TCRdb reports a single entry for every CDR3 protein and omits DNA. The sample is made up of about 460,000 distinct CDR3 sequences, and the top ten hold more than 1.4% of it. This CDR3 is 16 amino acids long. CDR1 is SGDLS, CDR2 YYNGEE, per germline. The genes are TRBV9 and TRBJ1-3. The TCR sequence derives from a woman in her fifties or sixties in good health. The specimen sequenced was blood T cells: a sorted CD56 or NKG2C T cell subset, CD4+ or CD8+ T cells, or bulk PBMC T cells (not recorded which). CDR3 in amino acids: CASSVATGLSGNTIYF.